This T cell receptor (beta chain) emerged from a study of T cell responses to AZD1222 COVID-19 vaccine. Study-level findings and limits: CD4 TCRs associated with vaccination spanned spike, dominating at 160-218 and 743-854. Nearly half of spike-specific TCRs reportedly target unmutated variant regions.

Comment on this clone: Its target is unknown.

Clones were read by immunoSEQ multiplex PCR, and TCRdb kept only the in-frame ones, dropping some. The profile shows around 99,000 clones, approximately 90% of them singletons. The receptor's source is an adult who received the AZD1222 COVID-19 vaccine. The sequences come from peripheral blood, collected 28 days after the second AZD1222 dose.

CDR3 nucleotides: TGTGCCAGCAGCTTAGAGGGGCGTACCGCCTACGAGCAGTACTTC. Its translation: CASSLEGRTAYEQYF. The V gene is TRBV7-8, the J gene TRBJ2-7, with a tentative D call TRBD1 (5 bases). Per the germline V gene, CDR1 is SGHVS and CDR2 is FQNEAQ. Trimming stripped 1 base from V and 2 bases from J, with 12 bases between. The CDR3 spans 15 residues.